The 17 T cell receptor beta chains presented below share a single source sample, sequenced in a study of OX40 agonist ivuxolimab in advanced cancers. Using immunoSEQ multiplex PCR, the repertoire was profiled, and TCRdb retains in-frame clones only, with some absent. Of some 67,000 clones in the sample, more than 65% were seen once. The sample consisted of CD4+ or CD8+ T cells sorted from blood, taken in a trial of the OX40 agonist ivuxolimab. These receptors were taken from an adult with an advanced solid tumor such as melanoma, head and neck, liver or kidney cancer.

This chain links TRBV7-9 with TRBJ2-2; 8 nucleotides line up with TRBD2. Per germline, CDR1 SEHNR and CDR2 FQNEAQ (reference sequence). Losses at the gene ends were 3 bases for V and 3 bases for J; bases not matched to a gene: 9. The CDR3 loop spans 17 amino acids. CDR3 region: CASSLGQRESYTGELFF. For the CDR3, the DNA is TGTGCCAGCAGCTTGGGCCAGCGGGAGTCGTACACCGGGGAGCTGTTTTTT. Looking up the rest from reference TRBV7-9 and TRBJ2-2 gives the full variable domain: DTGVSQNPRHKITKRGQNVTFRCDPISEHNRLYWYRQTLGQGPEFLTYFQNEAQLEKSRLLSDRFSAERPKGSFSTLEIQRTEQGDSAMYLCASSLGQRESYTGELFFGEGSRLTVL.

This chain connects TRBV5-8 to TRBJ1-2; TRBD1 matches 8 bases. Germline V gives CDR1 SGHTS, CDR2 YDEGEE. The CDR3 loop spans 14 amino acids. Trimming at V came to 4 bases and at J to 7 bases, leaving 9 bases not matched to a gene. CDR3 nucleotides: TGTGCCAGCAGCCCCTTGGACAGGGAGGTTGGCTACACCTTC. Its translation is CASSPLDREVGYTF.

CDR3 nucleotides: TGTGCCAGCAGTCTCTCAGGGGGGGGCTACGAGCAGTACTTC. It translates to CASSLSGGGYEQYF. The chain combines TRBV27 with TRBJ2-7; perhaps D is TRBD1 or TRBD2 (7 bases each). Trimming removed 5 bases from V and 3 bases from J, with 14 bases in between. The CDR3 totals 14 residues. Germline CDR1 and CDR2: MNHEY and SMNVEV (reference sequence).

The genes are TRBV4-1 and TRBJ2-2; the match to TRBD1 covers 8 bases. The germline V gene encodes CDR1 MGHRA and CDR2 YSYEKL. This CDR3 has 16 amino acids. The ends lost 1 base at V and 6 bases at J; junction bases unmatched: 7. CDR3 coding DNA: TGCGCCAGCAGCCAAGGAGTACAGGGGGTCGCCGGGGAGCTGTTTTTT. Residues: CASSQGVQGVAGELFF.

The chain uses TRBV5-1 and TRBJ1-3; D may be TRBD1 (5 bases). Deletions cut 0 bases from V and 2 bases from J, with 15 bases between. The CDR3 is 17 residues long. Germline V gene lookup returns CDR1 SGHRS and CDR2 YFSETQ. The CDR3 DNA sequence: TGCGCCAGCAGCTTGGACCCCAGCAGGGCGGCTGGAAACACCATATATTTT. Its protein is CASSLDPSRAAGNTIYF.

The chain couples TRBV30 to TRBJ2-5; 7 bases are shared with TRBD1. This CDR3 region has 21 residues. The V segment lost 0 bases and the J segment 1 base; nucleotides outside the gene matches: 23. Germline V gene data show CDR1 as GTSNPN and CDR2 as SVGIG (reference sequence). In nucleotides, the CDR3 is TGTGCCTGGAGTGTGGTCCGTCTCTACAGGGGACGGGCTCCAACCCAAGAGACCCAGTACTTC. Amino acid sequence: CAWSVVRLYRGRAPTQETQYF.

Worth noting for this clone: At the DNA level, this CDR3 is encoded by other sequences in the same sample as well. CDR3 sequence reads: CSALNNEQFF. The CDR3 DNA sequence: TGCAGTGCACTGAACAATGAGCAGTTCTTC. The rearrangement links TRBV20-1 to TRBJ2-1; D unresolved. Per the germline V gene, CDR1 is DFQATT and CDR2 is SNEGSKA (reference sequence). V lost 6 bases and J 5 bases, leaving 5 bases between the germline ends. There are 10 residues in the CDR3.

J is TRBJ1-2 and V is TRBV19; 7 positions agree with TRBD1. Germline assignment: CDR1 LNHDA and CDR2 SQIVND (reference sequence). The CDR3 has 13 amino acids. Unmatched junction bases numbered 9, after V lost 7 bases and J lost 7 bases. CDR3 coding DNA: TGTGCCAGTACTGAGGGGGCAGTAGGTGGCTACACCTTC. This codes for CASTEGAVGGYTF.

The chain couples TRBV5-1 to TRBJ2-2, with TRBD2 as a possible D gene (5 bases). The ends were cut back, 7 bases at V and 7 bases at J, with 11 bases in the middle. Germline CDR1 SGHRS, CDR2 YFSETQ. The CDR3 has 12 residues. CDR3 DNA sequence: TGCGCCAGCGGGAGTAGCGTCGGGGAGCTGTTTTTT. Translated: CASGSSVGELFF.

CDR3 region: CASSGTRAPLNYGYTF. DNA for the CDR3: TGTGCCAGTAGTGGAACACGAGCCCCTCTTAACTATGGCTACACCTTC. This sequence joins TRBV19 and TRBJ1-2; D remains unclear. The germline CDR1 and CDR2 sequences are LNHDA and SQIVND (reference sequence). The CDR3 totals 16 residues. V was shortened by 5 bases and J by 1 base, with 17 bases between the two germline ends. Full variable domain (remainder filled in from reference TRBV19 and TRBJ1-2): DGGITQSPKYLFRKEGQNVTLSCEQNLNHDAMYWYRQDPGQGLRLIYYSQIVNDFQKGDIAEGYSVSREKKESFPLTVTSAQKNPTAFYLCASSGTRAPLNYGYTFGSGTRLTVV.

CDR3 protein: CASSYSPGGGEKLFF. CDR3 nucleotide sequence: TGTGCCAGCAGTTACTCCCCAGGGGGAGGAGAAAAACTGTTTTTT. The chain has TRBV6-5 and TRBJ1-4, with 7 bases fitting TRBD1. This CDR3 comprises 15 residues. Germline CDR1 and CDR2: MNHEY and SVGAGI. Trimming took 0 bases from V and 8 from J; bases not matched to a gene: 6.

This sequence joins TRBV30 and TRBJ2-7; a weak D match, TRBD1 (6 bases). In germline, CDR1 is GTSNPN, CDR2 SVGIG (reference sequence). The length of the CDR3 is 14 residues. V gave up 5 bases and J gave up 0 bases, with 14 bases separating them. The CDR3 is CAWRAGTLSYEQYF. The DNA for the CDR3 is TGTGCCTGGCGTGCCGGGACACTCTCCTACGAGCAGTACTTC.

This chain links TRBV4-2 with TRBJ2-3; no firm D call. The CDR3 is made up of 14 amino acids. Germline lookup yields CDR1 LGHNA and CDR2 YNFKEQ. With 0 bases removed from V and 3 bases from J, the gap between germline ends came to 7 bases. For the CDR3, the DNA is TGTGCCAGCAGCCAAGATGTGGCGACAGATACGCAGTATTTT. This sequence encodes CASSQDVATDTQYF.

This chain uses TRBV14 with TRBJ2-1, with TRBD2 matching over 7 bases. The CDR3 is 16 amino acids. After removal of 1 base from V and 4 bases from J, the junction contained 7 bases not matched to a gene. The germline CDR1 and CDR2 sequences are SGHDN and FVKESK. The CDR3 region has the DNA TGTGCCAGCAGCCAAGTCCGCGGGAGTCTGTACAATGAGCAGTTCTTC. Translation: CASSQVRGSLYNEQFF.

The table lists this clone with a few counts. Other DNA variants within this sample encode the same CDR3. The CDR3 bases are TGTGCCAGCAGCTTAGGGCAGGGGTTCTATAATTCACCCCTCCACTTT. This codes for CASSLGQGFYNSPLHF. The chain couples TRBV7-9 to TRBJ1-6; D might be TRBD1 (6 bases). This CDR3 contains 16 residues. Germline-derived CDR1 and CDR2 are SEHNR and FQNEAQ (reference sequence). The ends were cut back, 1 base at V and 3 bases at J, with 10 bases in the middle.

In this sample, this clone turned up a few times. The V and J genes are TRBV2 and TRBJ1-3, with D maybe TRBD1 (5 bases). V lost 7 bases and J lost 5, with 15 bases in between. The CDR3 loop spans 14 amino acids. Germline loops: CDR1 SNHLY, CDR2 FYNNEI. In nucleotides, the CDR3 is TGTGCCAGCACTCCCCGGGACGTCAGAAACACCATATATTTT. It is translated as CASTPRDVRNTIYF. Full variable domain (rest looked up from reference TRBV2 and TRBJ1-3): EPEVTQTPSHQVTQMGQEVILRCVPISNHLYFYWYRQILGQKVEFLVSFYNNEISEKSEIFDDQFSVERPDGSNFTLKIRSTKLEDSAMYFCASTPRDVRNTIYFGEGSWLTVV.

The chain links TRBV21-1 to TRBJ2-1; the table's D gene call, TRBD2, was not cross checked with the DNA. TRBV21-1 has pseudogene status. The CDR3 consists of 17 residues. The CDR3 region is CASSKAPSGAPPWRQFF. CDR3 DNA: TGTGCCAGCAGCAAAGCTCCTAGCGGAGCCCCCCCGTGGCGGCAGTTCTTC.